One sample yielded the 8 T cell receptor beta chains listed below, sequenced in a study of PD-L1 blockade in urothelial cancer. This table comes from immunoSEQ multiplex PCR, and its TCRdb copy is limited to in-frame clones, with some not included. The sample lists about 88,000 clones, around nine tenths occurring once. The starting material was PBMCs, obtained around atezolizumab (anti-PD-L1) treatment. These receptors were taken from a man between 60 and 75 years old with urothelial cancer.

The CDR3 region is CAYSQGSTEAFF. As DNA, the CDR3 is TGTGCCTACTCACAGGGGAGCACTGAAGCTTTCTTT. This chain joins TRBV30 and TRBJ1-1, with TRBD1 identical over 7 bases. The trim removed 7 bases at V and 4 bases at J, leaving 6 bases unmatched. The CDR3 is 12 residues long. CDR1 and CDR2 (germline): GTSNPN, SVGIG (reference sequence).

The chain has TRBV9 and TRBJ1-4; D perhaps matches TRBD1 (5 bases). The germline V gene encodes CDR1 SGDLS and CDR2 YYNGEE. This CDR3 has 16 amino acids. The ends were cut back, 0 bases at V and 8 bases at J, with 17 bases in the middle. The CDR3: CASSVGGGRWREKLFF. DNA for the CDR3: TGTGCCAGCAGCGTAGGGGGGGGACGTTGGCGAGAAAAACTGTTTTTT.

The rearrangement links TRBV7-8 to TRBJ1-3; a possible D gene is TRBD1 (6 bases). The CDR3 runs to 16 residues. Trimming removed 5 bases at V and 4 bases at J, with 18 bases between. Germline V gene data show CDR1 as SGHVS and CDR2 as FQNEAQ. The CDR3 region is CASSPPLRGGGNTIYF. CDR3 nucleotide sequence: TGTGCCAGCAGCCCACCTTTAAGGGGGGGAGGAAACACCATATATTTT. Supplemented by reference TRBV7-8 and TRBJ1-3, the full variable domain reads GAGVSQSPRYKVAKRGQDVALRCDPISGHVSLFWYQQALGQGPEFLTYFQNEAQLDKSGLPSDRFFAERPEGSVSTLKIQRTQQEDSAVYLCASSPPLRGGGNTIYFGEGSWLTVV.

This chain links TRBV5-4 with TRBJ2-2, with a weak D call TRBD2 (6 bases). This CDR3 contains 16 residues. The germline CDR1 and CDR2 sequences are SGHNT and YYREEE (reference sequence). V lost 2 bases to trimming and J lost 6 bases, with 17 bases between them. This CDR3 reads CASSFLHASDAGELFF. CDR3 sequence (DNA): TGTGCCAGCAGCTTTCTTCACGCTAGCGACGCCGGGGAGCTGTTTTTT. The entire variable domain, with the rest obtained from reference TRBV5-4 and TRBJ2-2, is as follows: ETGVTQSPTHLIKTRGQQVTLRCSSQSGHNTVSWYQQALGQGPQFIFQYYREEENGRGNFPPRFSGLQFPNYSSELNVNALELDDSALYLCASSFLHASDAGELFFGEGSRLTVL.

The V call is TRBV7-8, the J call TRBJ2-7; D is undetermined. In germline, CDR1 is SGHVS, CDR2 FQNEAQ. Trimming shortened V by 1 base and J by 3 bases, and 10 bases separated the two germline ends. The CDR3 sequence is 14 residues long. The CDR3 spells CASSLGARYYEQYF. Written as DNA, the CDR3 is TGTGCCAGCAGCTTAGGTGCCAGATACTACGAGCAGTACTTC.

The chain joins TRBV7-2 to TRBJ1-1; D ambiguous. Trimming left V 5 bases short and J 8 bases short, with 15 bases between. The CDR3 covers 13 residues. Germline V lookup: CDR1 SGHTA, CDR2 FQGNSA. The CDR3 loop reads CASSPAGLGEAFF. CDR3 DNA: TGTGCCAGCAGCCCCGCAGGCCTTGGGGAAGCTTTCTTT.

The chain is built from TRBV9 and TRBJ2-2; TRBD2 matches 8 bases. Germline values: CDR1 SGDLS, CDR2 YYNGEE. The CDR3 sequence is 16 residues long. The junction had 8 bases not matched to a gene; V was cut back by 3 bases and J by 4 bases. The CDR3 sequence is CASSATTGTSTGELFF. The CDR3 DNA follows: TGTGCCAGCAGCGCCACTACCGGGACTAGCACCGGGGAGCTGTTTTTT.

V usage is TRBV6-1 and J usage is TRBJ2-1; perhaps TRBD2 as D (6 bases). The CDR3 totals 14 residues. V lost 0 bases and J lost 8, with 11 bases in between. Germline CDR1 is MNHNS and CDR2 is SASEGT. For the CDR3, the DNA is TGTGCCAGCAGTGAAGCCGGGAGTCGGGATGAGCAGTTCTTC. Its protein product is CASSEAGSRDEQFF.